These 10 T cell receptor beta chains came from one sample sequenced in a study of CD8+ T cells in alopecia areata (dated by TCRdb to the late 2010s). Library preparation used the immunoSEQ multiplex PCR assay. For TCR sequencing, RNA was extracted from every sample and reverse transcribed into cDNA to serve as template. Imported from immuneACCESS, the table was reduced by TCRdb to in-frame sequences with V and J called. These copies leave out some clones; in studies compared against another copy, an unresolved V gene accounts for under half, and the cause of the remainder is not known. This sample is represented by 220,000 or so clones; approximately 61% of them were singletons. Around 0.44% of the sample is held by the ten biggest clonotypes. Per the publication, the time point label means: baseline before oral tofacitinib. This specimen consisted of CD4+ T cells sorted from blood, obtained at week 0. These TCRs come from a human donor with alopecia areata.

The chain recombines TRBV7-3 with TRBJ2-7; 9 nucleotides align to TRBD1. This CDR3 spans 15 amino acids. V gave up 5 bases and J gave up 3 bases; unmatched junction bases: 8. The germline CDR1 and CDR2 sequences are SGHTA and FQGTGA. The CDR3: CASSPNRGRIYEQYF. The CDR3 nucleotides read TGTGCCAGCAGCCCTAACAGGGGGCGCATCTACGAGCAGTACTTC.

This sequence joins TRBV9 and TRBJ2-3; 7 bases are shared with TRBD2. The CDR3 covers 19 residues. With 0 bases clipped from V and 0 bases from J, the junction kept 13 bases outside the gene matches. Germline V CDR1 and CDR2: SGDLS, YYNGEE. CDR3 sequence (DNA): TGTGCCAGCAGCGTAGCGTCCAGCGGGGCATCGGCTAGCACAGATACGCAGTATTTT. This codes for CASSVASSGASASTDTQYF.

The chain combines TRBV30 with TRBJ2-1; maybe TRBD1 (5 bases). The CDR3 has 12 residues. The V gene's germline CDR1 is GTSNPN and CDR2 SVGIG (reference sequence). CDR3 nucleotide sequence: TGTGCTTGGGGCAGGTCCTACAATGAGCAGTTCTTC. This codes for CAWGRSYNEQFF.

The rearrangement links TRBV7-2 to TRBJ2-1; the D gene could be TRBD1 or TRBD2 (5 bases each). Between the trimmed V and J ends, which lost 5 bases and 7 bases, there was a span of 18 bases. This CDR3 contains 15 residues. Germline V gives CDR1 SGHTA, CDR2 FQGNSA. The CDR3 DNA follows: TGTGCCAGCAGCCCCATGGCAGGGAGAACTAATGAGCAGTTCTTC. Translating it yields CASSPMAGRTNEQFF.

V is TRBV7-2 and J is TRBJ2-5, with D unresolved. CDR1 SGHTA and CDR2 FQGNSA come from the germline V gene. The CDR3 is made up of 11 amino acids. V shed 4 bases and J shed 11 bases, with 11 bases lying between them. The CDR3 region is CASSYILEQYF. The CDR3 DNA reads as TGTGCCAGCAGCTATATACTTGAGCAGTACTTC.

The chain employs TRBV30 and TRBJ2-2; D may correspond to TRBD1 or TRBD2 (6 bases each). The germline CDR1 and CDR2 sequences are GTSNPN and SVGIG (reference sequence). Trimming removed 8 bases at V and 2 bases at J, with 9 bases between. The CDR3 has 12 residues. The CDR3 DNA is TGTGCCGCGGGACACAACACCGGGGAGCTGTTTTTT. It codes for CAAGHNTGELFF.

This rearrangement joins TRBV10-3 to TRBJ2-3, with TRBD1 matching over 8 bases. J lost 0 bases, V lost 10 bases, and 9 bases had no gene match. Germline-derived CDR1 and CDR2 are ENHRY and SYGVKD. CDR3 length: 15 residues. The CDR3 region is CATSRGDRSTDTQYF. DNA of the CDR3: TGTGCCACCTCCCGCGGGGACAGGAGCACAGATACGCAGTATTTT.

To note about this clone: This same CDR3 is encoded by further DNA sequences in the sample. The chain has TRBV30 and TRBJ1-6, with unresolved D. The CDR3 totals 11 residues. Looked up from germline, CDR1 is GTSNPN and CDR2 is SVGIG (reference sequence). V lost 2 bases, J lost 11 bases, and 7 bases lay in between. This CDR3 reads CAWSRGAPLHF. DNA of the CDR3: TGTGCCTGGAGTCGTGGAGCACCCCTCCACTTT.

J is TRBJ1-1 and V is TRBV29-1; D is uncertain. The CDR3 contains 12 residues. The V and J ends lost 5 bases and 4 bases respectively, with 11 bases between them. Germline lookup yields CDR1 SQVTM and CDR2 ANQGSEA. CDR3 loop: CSVLIQGTEAFF. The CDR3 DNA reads TGCAGCGTTTTGATCCAAGGCACTGAAGCTTTCTTT.

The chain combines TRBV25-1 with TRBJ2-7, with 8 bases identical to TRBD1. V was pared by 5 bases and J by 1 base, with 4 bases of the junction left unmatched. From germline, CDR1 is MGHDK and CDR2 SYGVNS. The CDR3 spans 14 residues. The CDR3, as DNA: TGTGCCAGCAGTAAAAGGACAGGGTCCTACGAGCAGTACTTC. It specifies CASSKRTGSYEQYF.